Below, 6 T cell receptor beta chains from the same sample are listed, as sequenced in a study of shared clonotypes between healthy human individuals. Sequenced by immunoSEQ multiplex PCR; TCRdb stores in-frame clones only, minus some. The profile covers some 490,000 clones, with about 72% appearing a single time and 9.5% to 15% taken by the ten largest. Source material: PBMCs. Receptors originate from a woman between 35 and 50 years old in good health. Some clones in this sample may be carry-over from other donors' samples.

The sample holds many counts of this clone. This sequence joins TRBV27 and TRBJ1-4; D call uncertain. The CDR3 spans 13 residues. CDR1 and CDR2 (germline): MNHEY, SMNVEV (reference sequence). Trimming left V 4 bases short and J 7 bases short, with 10 bases between. The CDR3 sequence: CASSSGLGEKLFF. The CDR3 coding sequence is TGTGCCAGCAGTTCCGGGCTGGGTGAAAAACTGTTTTTT.

Written as DNA, the CDR3 is TGTGCCAGCAGTTCCCCCGGAGCGGGGCTTACCTACGAGCAGTACTTC. It yields the protein CASSSPGAGLTYEQYF. This chain joins TRBV28 and TRBJ2-7; 7 positions agree with TRBD2. The length of the CDR3 is 16 residues. Germline CDR1 is MDHEN and CDR2 is SYDVKM. J was trimmed by 2 bases and V by 4 bases; bases with no gene match: 11.

DNA for the CDR3: TGCGCCAGCATCGAGGGCCTAGGGTTTGAGCAGTTCTTC. Translated, it gives CASIEGLGFEQFF. The rearrangement links TRBV5-1 to TRBJ2-1; tentative D call: TRBD2 (5 bases). The V gene lost 6 bases and the J gene lost 9 bases, with 16 bases spanning the gap. The CDR3 is 13 residues long. Germline lookup yields CDR1 SGHRS and CDR2 YFSETQ.

This clone occurred once. V is TRBV9 and J is TRBJ2-5, with TRBD1 matching over 10 bases. The CDR3 runs to 15 residues. Trimming removed 0 bases from V and 4 bases from J; junction bases left unmatched: 3. Germline V gene lookup returns CDR1 SGDLS and CDR2 YYNGEE. Written as DNA, the CDR3 is TGTGCCAGCAGCGTAGCCTGGACAGGGGGAGAGACCCAGTACTTC. This sequence encodes CASSVAWTGGETQYF.

V usage is TRBV6-1 and J usage is TRBJ2-3; perhaps TRBD1 as D (5 bases). In germline, CDR1 is MNHNS, CDR2 SASEGT. Trimming pared 6 bases from V and 9 bases from J, leaving 13 bases between. The CDR3 loop spans 12 amino acids. CDR3 sequence: CASSPTRATQYF. The CDR3 region has the DNA TGTGCCAGCAGCCCCACCAGGGCCACGCAGTATTTT.

The genes are TRBV9 and TRBJ2-3; D might be TRBD2 (5 bases). Trimming stripped 0 bases from V and 1 base from J, with 15 bases between. Germline lookup yields CDR1 SGDLS and CDR2 YYNGEE. This CDR3 has 17 amino acids. Written as DNA, the CDR3 is TGTGCCAGCAGCGTAGACTTCTCCCCCGGGGGCACAGATACGCAGTATTTT. Amino acid sequence: CASSVDFSPGGTDTQYF.